These T cell receptor beta chains were read from a single sample in a study of beta chain features in type 1 diabetes. Libraries were prepared by immunoSEQ multiplex PCR; TCRdb keeps only in-frame clonotypes and omits some of them. The table records about 260,000 clones, 20% to 25% of them present only once. The source material was naive CD4+ T cells from blood. The receptors were gathered from a young woman with type 1 diabetes. CDR3s include the opening cysteine and the closing phenylalanine or tryptophan. The D gene is left open where the match is weak. Some rows have no size entry. The others give once, few or many, or a class for an expanded clone.

D: NA
J: TRBJ2-6
V: TRBV28
size: NA
CDR3: CASSRGGGANVLTF
DNA: TGTGCCAGCAGCCGAGGGGGTGGGGCCAACGTCCTGACTTTC

D: NA
J: TRBJ1-2
V: TRBV30
size: NA
CDR3: CAWSSGTSYGYTF
DNA: TGTGCCTGGAGTTCCGGGACAAGCTATGGCTACACCTTC

D: TRBD2
J: TRBJ2-1
V: TRBV27
size: NA
CDR3: CASSSPPTSEPRFF
DNA: TGTGCCAGCAGTTCGCCTCCGACTAGCGAGCCGCGGTTCTTC

D: TRBD2
J: TRBJ2-1
V: TRBV4-1
size: NA
CDR3: CASSQIGGLANEQFF
DNA: TGCGCCAGCAGCCAGATAGGGGGACTAGCAAATGAGCAGTTCTTC

D: NA
J: TRBJ1-1
V: TRBV29-1
size: NA
CDR3: CSVAPGVNTEAFF
DNA: TGCAGCGTTGCCCCAGGGGTGAACACTGAAGCTTTCTTT

D: NA
J: TRBJ1-1
V: TRBV15
size: NA
CDR3: CATSSGQWRSTEAFF
DNA: TGTGCCACCAGCAGTGGCCAGTGGAGGAGCACTGAAGCTTTCTTT

D: NA
J: TRBJ1-1
V: TRBV5-1
size: NA
CDR3: CASSFWGGRIDTEAFF
DNA: TGCGCCAGCAGCTTTTGGGGAGGGAGGATCGACACTGAAGCTTTCTTT

D: TRBD1
J: TRBJ2-7
V: TRBV20-1
size: NA
CDR3: CSVSRGTEQYF
DNA: TGCAGTGTTTCCAGGGGGACCGAGCAGTACTTC

D: NA
J: TRBJ1-1
V: TRBV30
size: few
CDR3: CAWSVLVPYTEAFF
DNA: TGTGCCTGGAGTGTACTGGTTCCGTACACTGAAGCTTTCTTT

D: NA
J: TRBJ2-7
V: TRBV2
size: NA
CDR3: CASSEGQGFHEQYF
DNA: TGTGCCAGCAGTGAAGGCCAGGGGTTCCACGAGCAGTACTTC

D: NA
J: TRBJ2-1
V: TRBV5-1
size: few
CDR3: CASSLARRHQDEQFF
DNA: TGCGCCAGCAGCTTAGCCAGGAGGCATCAAGATGAGCAGTTCTTC

D: TRBD1
J: TRBJ1-2
V: TRBV18
size: NA
CDR3: CASLETGEDGYTF
DNA: TGTGCCAGCTTGGAGACAGGGGAAGATGGCTACACCTTC

D: TRBD2
J: TRBJ2-7
V: TRBV25-1
size: NA
CDR3: CASSVAGGPLEQYF
DNA: TGTGCCAGCAGTGTGGCGGGAGGGCCGTTAGAGCAGTACTTC

D: NA
J: TRBJ2-7
V: TRBV5-4
size: few
CDR3: CASSLGEPYEQYF
DNA: TGTGCCAGCAGCTTGGGCGAGCCCTACGAGCAGTACTTC

D: NA
J: TRBJ2-6
V: TRBV7-3
size: NA
CDR3: CASSFRERSGANVLTF
DNA: TGTGCCAGCAGCTTCCGGGAGCGGTCTGGGGCCAACGTCCTGACTTTC

D: NA
J: TRBJ1-2
V: TRBV10-3
size: once
CDR3: CAPRGVGYTF
DNA: TGTGCCCCCCGCGGGGTTGGCTACACCTTC

D: TRBD2
J: TRBJ2-1
V: TRBV7-3
size: NA
CDR3: CASSLPTSTEQFF
DNA: TGTGCCAGCAGCCTTCCGACTAGCACCGAGCAGTTCTTC

D: NA
J: TRBJ1-2
V: TRBV29-1
size: few
CDR3: CSVVARGSNYGYTF
DNA: TGCAGCGTTGTCGCGCGGGGTTCTAACTATGGCTACACCTTC

D: NA
J: TRBJ1-2
V: TRBV2
size: few
CDR3: CASGQSRYGYTF
DNA: TGTGCCAGCGGGCAGAGCCGATATGGCTACACCTTC

D: NA
J: TRBJ1-2
V: TRBV25-1
size: NA
CDR3: CASSEGGYYGYTF
DNA: TGTGCCAGCAGTGAAGGGGGCTACTATGGCTACACCTTC

D: TRBD2
J: TRBJ2-1
V: TRBV9
size: few
CDR3: CASSVRGVTYNEQFF
DNA: TGTGCCAGCAGCGTCCGGGGGGTAACCTACAATGAGCAGTTCTTC

D: NA
J: TRBJ2-5
V: TRBV19
size: NA
CDR3: CASSITGSQETQYF
DNA: TGTGCCAGTAGTATAACAGGTTCTCAAGAGACCCAGTACTTC

D: TRBD2
J: TRBJ2-4
V: TRBV7-2
size: NA
CDR3: CASSLAFGAGSGRDHAKNIQYF
DNA: TGTGCCAGCAGCTTAGCCTTCGGGGCAGGGAGCGGGAGGGACCATGCCAAAAACATTCAGTACTTC

D: TRBD1
J: TRBJ1-5
V: TRBV4-1
size: NA
CDR3: CASSPERTGTAVGNQPQHF
DNA: TGCGCCAGCAGCCCGGAAAGGACAGGGACAGCGGTAGGCAATCAGCCCCAGCATTTT

D: TRBD1
J: TRBJ2-5
V: TRBV18
size: NA
CDR3: CASSPTGKETQYF
DNA: TGTGCCAGCTCACCGACAGGGAAGGAGACCCAGTACTTC

D: NA
J: TRBJ1-5
V: TRBV15
size: few
CDR3: CATTGHYNQPQHF
DNA: TGTGCCACCACGGGACATTACAATCAGCCCCAGCATTTT

D: TRBD2
J: TRBJ2-2
V: TRBV19
size: NA
CDR3: CASGTSGSGAGELFF
DNA: TGTGCCAGCGGGACTAGCGGGAGCGGGGCCGGGGAGCTGTTTTTT

D: NA
J: TRBJ2-1
V: TRBV5-1
size: NA
CDR3: CASSPGSGYNEQFF
DNA: TGCGCCAGCAGCCCCGGGTCTGGATACAATGAGCAGTTCTTC

D: TRBD2
J: TRBJ2-7
V: TRBV5-4
size: NA
CDR3: CASSLAGTSGTYEQYF
DNA: TGTGCCAGCAGCTTGGCTGGGACTAGCGGAACCTACGAGCAGTACTTC

D: TRBD1
J: TRBJ1-2
V: TRBV5-1
size: NA
CDR3: CASSRDRDYGYTF
DNA: TGCGCCAGCAGCAGGGACAGGGACTATGGCTACACCTTC

D: NA
J: TRBJ1-1
V: TRBV29-1
size: few
CDR3: CSVSRGASNTEAFF
DNA: TGCAGCGTTTCGCGGGGGGCATCGAACACTGAAGCTTTCTTT

D: NA
J: TRBJ2-7
V: TRBV11-3
size: NA
CDR3: CASSSWGGYEQYF
DNA: TGTGCCAGCAGCTCCTGGGGAGGCTACGAGCAGTACTTC

D: TRBD2
J: TRBJ2-2
V: TRBV4-1
size: few
CDR3: CASSQERLAGWSTGELFF
DNA: TGCGCCAGCAGCCAAGAACGACTAGCGGGATGGTCCACCGGGGAGCTGTTTTTT

D: NA
J: TRBJ1-1
V: TRBV5-4
size: NA
CDR3: CASSNDRSYTEAFF
DNA: TGTGCCAGCAGCAACGACAGGAGTTACACTGAAGCTTTCTTT

D: NA
J: TRBJ2-7
V: TRBV2
size: NA
CDR3: CASTGSYEQYF
DNA: TGTGCCAGCACCGGGTCCTACGAGCAGTACTTC

D: NA
J: TRBJ2-3
V: TRBV30
size: NA
CDR3: CAWSATVADTQYF
DNA: TGTGCCTGGAGTGCGACAGTGGCAGATACGCAGTATTTT

D: TRBD2
J: TRBJ2-2
V: TRBV19
size: NA
CDR3: CASRPRRGSTGELFF
DNA: TGTGCCAGTAGGCCGCGGCGGGGGTCTACCGGGGAGCTGTTTTTT

D: TRBD1
J: TRBJ1-5
V: TRBV6-6
size: NA
CDR3: CASRTDYRGDQPQHF
DNA: TGTGCCAGCAGGACGGATTACAGGGGCGATCAGCCCCAGCATTTT

D: TRBD1
J: TRBJ1-2
V: TRBV9
size: once
CDR3: CASSVGGTANYGYTF
DNA: TGTGCCAGCAGCGTAGGAGGGACAGCTAACTATGGCTACACCTTC

D: NA
J: TRBJ2-7
V: TRBV14
size: NA
CDR3: CASSQSADSGQYF
DNA: TGTGCCAGCAGCCAGAGCGCGGACAGTGGGCAGTACTTC

D: NA
J: TRBJ1-1
V: TRBV30
size: few
CDR3: CAWTTGYTEAFF
DNA: TGTGCCTGGACGACAGGCTACACTGAAGCTTTCTTT

D: TRBD2
J: TRBJ2-1
V: TRBV6-5
size: NA
CDR3: CASSYYSGTSYNEQFF
DNA: TGTGCCAGCAGTTACTATAGCGGGACATCCTACAATGAGCAGTTCTTC

D: NA
J: TRBJ2-3
V: TRBV10-3
size: few
CDR3: CAIGGEDTQYF
DNA: TGTGCCATCGGAGGGGAAGATACGCAGTATTTT

D: NA
J: TRBJ1-1
V: TRBV29-1
size: few
CDR3: CSVDRVNTEAFF
DNA: TGCAGCGTTGACAGGGTGAACACTGAAGCTTTCTTT

D: NA
J: TRBJ2-3
V: TRBV30
size: few
CDR3: CSWTWGEVTDTQYF
DNA: TGTTCTTGGACCTGGGGAGAGGTCACAGATACGCAGTATTTT

D: NA
J: TRBJ1-5
V: TRBV29-1
size: few
CDR3: CSVEIWPNQPQHF
DNA: TGCAGCGTTGAAATCTGGCCCAATCAGCCCCAGCATTTT

D: TRBD2
J: TRBJ2-5
V: TRBV7-2
size: few
CDR3: CASSSSGSGLGETQYF
DNA: TGTGCCAGCAGCTCTAGCGGGAGTGGGCTGGGAGAGACCCAGTACTTC

D: NA
J: TRBJ2-5
V: TRBV7-2
size: few
CDR3: CASSFRGTQYF
DNA: TGTGCCAGCAGCTTTAGAGGGACCCAGTACTTC

D: TRBD2
J: TRBJ2-2
V: TRBV30
size: few
CDR3: CAWSRGLAMTGELFF
DNA: TGTGCCTGGAGTAGAGGACTAGCGATGACCGGGGAGCTGTTTTTT

D: NA
J: TRBJ1-5
V: TRBV28
size: once
CDR3: CASSLTGFNQPQHF
DNA: TGTGCCAGCAGTTTAACGGGGTTTAATCAGCCCCAGCATTTT

D: NA
J: TRBJ1-1
V: TRBV11-2
size: few
CDR3: CASSQSGLTRNPLNTEAFF
DNA: TGTGCCAGCAGCCAATCAGGACTAACAAGGAACCCCTTGAACACTGAAGCTTTCTTT

D: NA
J: TRBJ1-1
V: TRBV29-1
size: few
CDR3: CSASGGTMNTEAFF
DNA: TGCAGCGCGTCAGGCGGGACCATGAACACTGAAGCTTTCTTT

D: NA
J: TRBJ1-2
V: TRBV29-1
size: NA
CDR3: CSVDRVYGYTF
DNA: TGCAGCGTTGACAGGGTCTATGGCTACACCTTC

D: TRBD2
J: TRBJ2-4
V: TRBV4-1
size: few
CDR3: CASSQVGGGNIQYF
DNA: TGCGCCAGCAGCCAAGTTGGGGGAGGGAACATTCAGTACTTC

D: TRBD1
J: TRBJ2-5
V: TRBV5-1
size: NA
CDR3: CASSLGQGQETQYF
DNA: TGCGCCAGCAGCTTGGGACAGGGGCAAGAGACCCAGTACTTC

D: TRBD2
J: TRBJ2-5
V: TRBV11-1
size: NA
CDR3: CASSYGLAGHQETQYF
DNA: TGTGCCAGCAGCTACGGACTAGCGGGACACCAAGAGACCCAGTACTTC

D: TRBD1
J: TRBJ2-6
V: TRBV18
size: few
CDR3: CASSATGEGANVLTF
DNA: TGTGCCAGCTCCGCCACAGGGGAAGGGGCCAACGTCCTGACTTTC

D: NA
J: TRBJ1-3
V: TRBV4-1
size: NA
CDR3: CASSQMTGGNTIYF
DNA: TGCGCCAGCAGCCAAATGACTGGGGGAAACACCATATATTTT